This T cell receptor (beta chain) was captured in a study of blood T cells in healthy people across ages. Whole-study findings and limits: A roughly linear fall in TCR beta diversity per million T cells was seen with increasing age.

Each sample yielded at least 6 million isolated PBMCs. The V end lost 4 bases, the J end lost 5 bases, and 15 bases lay between the germline ends. The V gene's germline CDR1 is SEHNR and CDR2 FQNEAQ (reference sequence). This CDR3 is 14 amino acids long. This clonotype was seen ten or more times. Antigen unknown. Then a second PCR, running about 7 to 11 cycles, was carried out with a sample-barcoded 5' primer and a J-beta primer mix. Each cDNA was tagged by a template-switch adaptor containing 12 random nucleotides. Any given sample supplied a minimum of 2.5 million CDR3-containing paired-end reads. Each CDR3 protein gets one entry after TCRdb re-called the 5' RACE reads with MiXCR. The sample holds roughly 700,000 distinct CDR3 sequences, approximately 31% seen once.

The sequenced material came from blood. The chain combines TRBV7-9 with TRBJ2-7, with D tentatively TRBD1 or TRBD2 (7 bases each). The TCR sequence derives from an elderly woman in good health. In nucleotides, the CDR3 is TGTGCCAGCAGCTGGGGGGGCAGGGGGAACGAGCAGTACTTC. This gives the protein CASSWGGRGNEQYF.